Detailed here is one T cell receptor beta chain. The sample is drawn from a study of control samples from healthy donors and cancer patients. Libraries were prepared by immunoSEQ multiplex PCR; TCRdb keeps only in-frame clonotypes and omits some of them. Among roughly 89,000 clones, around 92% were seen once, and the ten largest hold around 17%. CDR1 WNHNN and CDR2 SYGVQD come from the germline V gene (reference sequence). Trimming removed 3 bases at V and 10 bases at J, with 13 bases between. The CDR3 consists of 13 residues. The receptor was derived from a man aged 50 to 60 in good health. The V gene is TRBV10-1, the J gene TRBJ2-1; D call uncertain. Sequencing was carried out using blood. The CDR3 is CASSEGTTREQFF. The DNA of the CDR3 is TGCGCCAGCAGTGAAGGTACGACAAGAGAGCAGTTCTTC.